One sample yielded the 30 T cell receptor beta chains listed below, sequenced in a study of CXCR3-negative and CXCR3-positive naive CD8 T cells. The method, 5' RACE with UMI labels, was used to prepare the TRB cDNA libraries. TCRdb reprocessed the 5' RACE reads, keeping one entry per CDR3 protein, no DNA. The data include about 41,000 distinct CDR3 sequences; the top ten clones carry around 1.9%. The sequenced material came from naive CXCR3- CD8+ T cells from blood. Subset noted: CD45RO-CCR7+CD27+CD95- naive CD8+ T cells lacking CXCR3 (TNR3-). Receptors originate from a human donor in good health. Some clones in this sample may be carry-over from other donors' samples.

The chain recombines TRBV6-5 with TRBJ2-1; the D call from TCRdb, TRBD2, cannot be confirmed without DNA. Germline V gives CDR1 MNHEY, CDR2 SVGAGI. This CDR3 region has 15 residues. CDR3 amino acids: CASSYRRGAGDEQFF.

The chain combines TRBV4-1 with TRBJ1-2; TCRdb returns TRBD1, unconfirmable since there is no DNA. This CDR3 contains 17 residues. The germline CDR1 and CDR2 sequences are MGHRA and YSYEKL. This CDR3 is CASSPDSRDVGYYGYTF.

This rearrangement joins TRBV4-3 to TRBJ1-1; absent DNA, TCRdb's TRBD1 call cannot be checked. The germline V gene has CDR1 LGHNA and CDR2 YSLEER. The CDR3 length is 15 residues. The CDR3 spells CASSQGTGVNTEAFF.

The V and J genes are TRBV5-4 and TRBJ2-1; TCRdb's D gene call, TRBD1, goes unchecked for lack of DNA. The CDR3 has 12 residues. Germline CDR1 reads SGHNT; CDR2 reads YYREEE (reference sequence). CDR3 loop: CASSPDRGEQFF.

Here the CDR3 reads CASSKKTSGGARSLTDTQYF. The chain recombines TRBV6-5 with TRBJ2-3; the D call of TRBD2 rests on TCRdb alone, since no DNA is present to check it. This CDR3 comprises 20 residues. Germline-derived CDR1 and CDR2 are MNHEY and SVGAGI.

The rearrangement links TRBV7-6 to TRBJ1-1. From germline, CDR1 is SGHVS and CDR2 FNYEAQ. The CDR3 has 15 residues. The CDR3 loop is CASSLSEAGNTEAFF. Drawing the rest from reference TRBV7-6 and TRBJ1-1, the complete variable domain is GAGVSQSPRYKVTKRGQDVALRCDPISGHVSLYWYRQALGQGPEFLTYFNYEAQQDKSGLPNDRFSAERPEGSISTLTIQRTEQRDSAMYRCASSLSEAGNTEAFFGQGTRLTVV.

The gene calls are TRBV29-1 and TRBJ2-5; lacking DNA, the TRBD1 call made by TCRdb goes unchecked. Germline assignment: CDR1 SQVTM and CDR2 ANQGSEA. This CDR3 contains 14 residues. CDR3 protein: CSVEEQGAGETQYF.

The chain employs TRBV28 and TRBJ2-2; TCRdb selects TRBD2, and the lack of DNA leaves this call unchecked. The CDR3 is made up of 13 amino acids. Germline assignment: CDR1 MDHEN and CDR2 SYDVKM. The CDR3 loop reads CASRKRVTGELFF.

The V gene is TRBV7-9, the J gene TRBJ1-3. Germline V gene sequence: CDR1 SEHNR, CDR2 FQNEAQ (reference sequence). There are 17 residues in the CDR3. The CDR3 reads CASSSPDSAPRGNTIYF.

CDR3 loop: CSAPWGRARADTQYF. The J gene is TRBJ2-3, the V gene TRBV20-1; no DNA is available, so the TRBD1 call from TCRdb remains unchecked. This CDR3 has 15 amino acids. Germline-derived CDR1 and CDR2 are DFQATT and SNEGSKA (reference sequence).

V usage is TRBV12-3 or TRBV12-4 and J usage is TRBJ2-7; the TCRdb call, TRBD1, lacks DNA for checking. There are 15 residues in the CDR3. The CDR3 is CASSTREAAGSKQYF.

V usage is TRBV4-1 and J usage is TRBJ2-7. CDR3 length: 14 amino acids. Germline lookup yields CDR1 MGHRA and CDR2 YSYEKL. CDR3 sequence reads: CASSQRQTTYEQYF.

CDR3: CSVFGGGHTEAFF. The V call is TRBV20-1, the J call TRBJ1-1. This CDR3 contains 13 residues. Germline V gene sequence: CDR1 DFQATT, CDR2 SNEGSKA (reference sequence).

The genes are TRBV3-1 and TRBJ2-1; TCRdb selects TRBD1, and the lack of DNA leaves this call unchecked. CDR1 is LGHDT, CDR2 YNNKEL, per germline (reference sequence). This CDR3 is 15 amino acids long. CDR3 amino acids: CASSPTGGEHDHQFF.

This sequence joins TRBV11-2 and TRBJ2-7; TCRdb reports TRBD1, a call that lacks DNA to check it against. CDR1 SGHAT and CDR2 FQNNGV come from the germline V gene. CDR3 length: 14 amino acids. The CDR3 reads CASSPPDGSYEQYF.

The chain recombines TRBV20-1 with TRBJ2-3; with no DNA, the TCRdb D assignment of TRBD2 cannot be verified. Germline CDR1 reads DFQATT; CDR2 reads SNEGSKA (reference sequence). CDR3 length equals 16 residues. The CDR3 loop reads CSARDNGAGGPDTQYF.

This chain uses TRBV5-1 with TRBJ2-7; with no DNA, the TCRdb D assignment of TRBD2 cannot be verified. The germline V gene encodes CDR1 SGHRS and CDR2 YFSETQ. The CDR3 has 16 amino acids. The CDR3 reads CASSFDGLPISYEQYF.

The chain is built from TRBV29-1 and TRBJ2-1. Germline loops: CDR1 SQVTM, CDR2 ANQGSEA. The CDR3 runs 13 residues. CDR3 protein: CSVPKSSYNEQFF.

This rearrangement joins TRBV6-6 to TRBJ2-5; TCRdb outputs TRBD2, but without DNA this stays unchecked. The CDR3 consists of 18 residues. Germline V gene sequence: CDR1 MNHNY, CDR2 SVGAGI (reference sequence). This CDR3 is CASSYSSGGAGGSETQYF.

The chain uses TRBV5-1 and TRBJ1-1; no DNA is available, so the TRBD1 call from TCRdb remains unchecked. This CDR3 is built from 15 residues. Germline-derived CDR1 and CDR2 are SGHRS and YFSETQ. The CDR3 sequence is CASSQSRGTPGEAFF.

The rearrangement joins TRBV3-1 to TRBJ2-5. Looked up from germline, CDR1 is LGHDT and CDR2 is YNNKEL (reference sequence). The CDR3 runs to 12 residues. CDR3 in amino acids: CASSQDEETQYF.

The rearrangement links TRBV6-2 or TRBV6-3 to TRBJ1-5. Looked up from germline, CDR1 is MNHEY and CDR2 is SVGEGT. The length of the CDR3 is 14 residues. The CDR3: CASSYEQAVQPQHF.

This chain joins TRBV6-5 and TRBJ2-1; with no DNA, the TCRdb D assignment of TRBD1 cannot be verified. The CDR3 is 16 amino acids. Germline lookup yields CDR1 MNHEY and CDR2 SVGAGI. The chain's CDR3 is CASSYSGQGAYNEQFF.

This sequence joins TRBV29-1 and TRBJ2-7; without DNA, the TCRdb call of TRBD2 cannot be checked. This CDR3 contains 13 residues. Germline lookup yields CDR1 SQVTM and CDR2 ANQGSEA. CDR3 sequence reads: CSVLGREAYEQYF.

The chain's CDR3 is CASSQDPATLTQYF. J is TRBJ2-7 and V is TRBV4-2; lacking DNA, the TRBD2 call made by TCRdb goes unchecked. The V gene's germline CDR1 is LGHNA and CDR2 YNFKEQ. The CDR3 length is 14 residues.

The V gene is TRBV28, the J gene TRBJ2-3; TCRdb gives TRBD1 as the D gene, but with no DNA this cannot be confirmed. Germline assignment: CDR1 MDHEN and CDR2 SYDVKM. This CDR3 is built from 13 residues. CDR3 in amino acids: CASSPYLDRVQYF.

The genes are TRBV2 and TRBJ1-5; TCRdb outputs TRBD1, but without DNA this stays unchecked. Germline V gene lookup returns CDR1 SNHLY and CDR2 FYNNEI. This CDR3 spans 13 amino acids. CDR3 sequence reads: CASDRESNQPQHF.

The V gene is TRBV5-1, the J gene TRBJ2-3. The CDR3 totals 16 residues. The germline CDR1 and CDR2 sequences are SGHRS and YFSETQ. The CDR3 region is CASGAFEPPSTDTQYF.

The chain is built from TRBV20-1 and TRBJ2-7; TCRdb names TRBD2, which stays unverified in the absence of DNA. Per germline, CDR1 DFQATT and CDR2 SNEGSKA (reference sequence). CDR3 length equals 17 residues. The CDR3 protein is CSARSGTSGGLGYEQYF.

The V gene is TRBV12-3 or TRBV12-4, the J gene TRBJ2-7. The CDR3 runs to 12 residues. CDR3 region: CASGQGPNEQYF.